The next 5 T cell receptor beta chains were all read from a single sample in a study of T cell responses to AZD1222 COVID-19 vaccine. Assay: immunoSEQ multiplex PCR; the TCRdb copy retains only in-frame clones and omits some. The sample consists of over 110,000 clones, around 94% of them appearing once. The sequences come from peripheral blood, collected after recovery from COVID-19. These receptors came from an adult who had recovered from COVID-19.

V and J are TRBV18 and TRBJ1-2; 8 bases line up with TRBD1. CDR1 is KGHSH and CDR2 is LQKENI in the germline V gene. The J segment lost 7 bases and the V segment lost 2 bases, leaving 9 bases of the junction unmatched. The CDR3 contains 15 residues. The CDR3 DNA is TGTGCCAGCTCACCAATGGCGACAGGGGAAAGTGGCTACACCTTC. As protein: CASSPMATGESGYTF.

Within the sample, this clone is large. The chain employs TRBV27 and TRBJ2-2; D is uncertain. CDR3 length: 12 amino acids. Looked up from germline, CDR1 is MNHEY and CDR2 is SMNVEV (reference sequence). V lost 10 bases, J lost 5 bases, and 11 bases lay in between. The CDR3 sequence is CATMGPTGELFF. As DNA, the CDR3 is TGTGCCACCATGGGCCCTACCGGGGAGCTGTTTTTT.

This sequence joins TRBV28 and TRBJ1-5, with no clear D. The germline V and J ends were trimmed by 6 bases and 7 bases, with 22 bases remaining between them. CDR1 is MDHEN, CDR2 SYDVKM, per germline. The CDR3 spans 16 residues. CDR3 sequence: CASSPGVLGAHQPQHF. The CDR3 nucleotides are TGTGCCAGCAGCCCCGGGGTCCTGGGAGCTCACCAGCCCCAGCATTTT.

V and J are TRBV7-9 and TRBJ1-2, with 10 positions matching TRBD1. CDR1 and CDR2 from the germline V gene are SEHNR and FQNEAQ (reference sequence). The CDR3 runs 16 residues. Trimming cost V 1 base and J 5 bases; bases outside gene matches: 7. The CDR3 DNA reads TGTGCCAGCAGCTTAGTAGCGGGACAGGGGCCGTATGGCTACACCTTC. It specifies CASSLVAGQGPYGYTF.

The chain carries TRBV11-2 and TRBJ1-3; TRBD1 agrees at 8 bases. Trimming cost V 1 base and J 5 bases; bases outside gene matches: 10. CDR1 is SGHAT and CDR2 is FQNNGV in the germline V gene. The CDR3 consists of 17 residues. CDR3 nucleotide sequence: TGTGCCAGCAGCTTAGCAGACAGGGGAGGGCGAAGAAACACCATATATTTT. The encoded protein is CASSLADRGGRRNTIYF.